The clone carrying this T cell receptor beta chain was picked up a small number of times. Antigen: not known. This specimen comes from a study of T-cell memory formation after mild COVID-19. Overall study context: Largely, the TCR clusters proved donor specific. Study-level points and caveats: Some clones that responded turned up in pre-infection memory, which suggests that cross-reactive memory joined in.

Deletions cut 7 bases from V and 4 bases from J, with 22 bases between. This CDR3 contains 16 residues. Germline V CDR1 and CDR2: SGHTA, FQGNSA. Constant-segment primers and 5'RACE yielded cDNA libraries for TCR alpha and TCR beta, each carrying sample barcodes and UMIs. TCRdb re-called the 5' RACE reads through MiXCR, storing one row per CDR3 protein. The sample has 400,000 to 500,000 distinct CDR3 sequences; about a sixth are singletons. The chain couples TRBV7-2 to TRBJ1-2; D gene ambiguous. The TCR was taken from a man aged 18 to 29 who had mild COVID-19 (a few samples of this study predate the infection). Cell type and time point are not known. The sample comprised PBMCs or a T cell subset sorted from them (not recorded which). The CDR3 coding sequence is TGTGCCAGCACCCCCTCCGGCAGCAGGTCAAGCTATGGCTACACCTTC. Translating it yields CASTPSGSRSSYGYTF.